The 30 T cell receptor beta chains below come from one sample, sequenced in a study of T cells after yellow fever vaccination. TCRdb used MiXCR to reprocess the 5' RACE reads, holding one entry per CDR3 protein. The repertoire holds 150,000 to 200,000 distinct CDR3 sequences, with 11% as singletons. The source was CD8+ T cells sorted from PBMCs, collected 15 days after the yellow fever booster vaccination. Every receptor here comes from a man between 18 and 29 years old who received the YFV17D yellow fever vaccine.

This clonotype was counted at least ten times. The chain links TRBV2 to TRBJ2-3; 9 positions agree with TRBD1. Per the germline V gene, CDR1 is SNHLY and CDR2 is FYNNEI. This CDR3 is 13 amino acids long. The V gene end was trimmed by 9 bases and the J gene end by 6 bases; junction bases not matched to a gene: 7. The CDR3 is CASRDRDTDTQYF. The CDR3 DNA is TGTGCCAGTAGGGACAGGGATACGGATACGCAGTATTTT.

The V gene is TRBV4-3, the J gene TRBJ1-1; a possible D gene is TRBD1 (5 bases). CDR3 length equals 13 residues. The germline V gene has CDR1 LGHNA and CDR2 YSLEER. V was shortened by 1 base and J by 4 bases, with 7 bases between the two germline ends. The CDR3 nucleotides are TGCGCCAGCAGCCAAGGGGGCCTCACTGAAGCTTTCTTT. Translating it yields CASSQGGLTEAFF.

The chain couples TRBV12-3 or TRBV12-4 to TRBJ1-5; D remains unclear. CDR3 size: 15 residues. The germline V and J ends were trimmed by 9 bases and 2 bases, with 17 bases remaining between them. In nucleotides, the CDR3 is TGTGCCAGTAGAACAAGCCTAGCCGGCAATCAGCCCCAGCATTTT. This codes for CASRTSLAGNQPQHF.

This clonotype appeared many times. The chain uses TRBV6-2 or TRBV6-3 and TRBJ2-1; 7 nucleotides match TRBD1. J was trimmed by 5 bases and V by 5 bases; bases with no gene match: 6. Per the germline V gene, CDR1 is MNHEY and CDR2 is SVGEGT. The CDR3 is made up of 14 amino acids. The CDR3, as DNA: TGTGCCAGCAGTACCGGGACAGTGAACAATGAGCAGTTCTTC. Protein: CASSTGTVNNEQFF.

The CDR3 spells CASSYSTARGPLSTDTQYF. DNA of the CDR3: TGTGCCAGCAGTTACTCCACCGCCCGAGGGCCGCTATCCACAGATACGCAGTATTTT. This chain uses TRBV6-6 with TRBJ2-3, with a weak D call TRBD2 (5 bases). This CDR3 has 19 residues. The germline V gene has CDR1 MNHNY and CDR2 SVGAGI (reference sequence). The V end lost 0 bases, the J end lost 2 bases, and 21 bases lay between the germline ends.

V gene TRBV5-1 combines with J gene TRBJ1-1; maybe TRBD1 (5 bases). The germline CDR1 and CDR2 sequences are SGHRS and YFSETQ. Trimming stripped 0 bases from V and 11 bases from J, with 11 bases between. The CDR3 spans 12 residues. The CDR3 DNA reads as TGCGCCAGCAGCTTGGAAGGGGACGAGGCTTTCTTT. Protein product: CASSLEGDEAFF.

The rearrangement links TRBV27 to TRBJ2-1, with 12 bases matching TRBD2. V shed 3 bases, J shed 3 bases, and the junction held 3 bases outside the gene matches. Germline-derived CDR1 and CDR2 are MNHEY and SMNVEV (reference sequence). The CDR3 consists of 16 residues. The CDR3 is CASSLLTSGSYNEQFF. DNA of the CDR3: TGTGCCAGCAGTTTGTTGACTAGCGGGAGCTACAATGAGCAGTTCTTC.

The chain employs TRBV9 and TRBJ1-1, with no clear D. The CDR3 loop spans 13 amino acids. Trimming removed 4 bases from V and 4 bases from J, with 11 bases in between. Germline CDR1 and CDR2: SGDLS and YYNGEE. The CDR3 coding sequence is TGTGCCAGCAGCTTCGGCGGGAGCACTGAAGCTTTCTTT. It translates to CASSFGGSTEAFF.

The chain is built from TRBV3-1 and TRBJ2-2; D is undetermined. V was shortened by 0 bases and J by 3 bases, with 5 bases between the two germline ends. The germline gives CDR1 LGHDT, CDR2 YNNKEL (reference sequence). The CDR3 has 14 residues. DNA of the CDR3: TGTGCCAGCAGCCAAGATACTTACACCGGGGAGCTGTTTTTT. This encodes CASSQDTYTGELFF.

The DNA for the CDR3 is TGTGCCAGCAGCTTAACAGGGGACGGCTATGGCTACACCTTC. Protein sequence: CASSLTGDGYGYTF. The J gene is TRBJ1-2, the V gene TRBV7-2; TRBD1 matches 7 bases. V dropped 2 bases and J dropped 4; count of bases not matched to a gene: 4. Germline CDR1 SGHTA, CDR2 FQGNSA. This CDR3 comprises 14 residues.

The gene calls are TRBV6-2 or TRBV6-3 and TRBJ2-7, with 8 positions matching TRBD1. V lost 0 bases, J lost 1 base, and 8 bases stayed unmatched. CDR1 MNHEY and CDR2 SVGEGT come from the germline V gene. There are 17 residues in the CDR3. The CDR3 spells CASSYSTRTGRSYEQYV. Here the CDR3 DNA reads TGTGCCAGCAGTTACTCTACCCGGACAGGGAGGTCCTACGAGCAGTACGTC.

This clonotype showed up just a few times. This chain connects TRBV29-1 to TRBJ2-2, with D perhaps TRBD1 or TRBD2 (6 bases each). CDR1 and CDR2 from the germline V gene are SQVTM and ANQGSEA. This CDR3 has 15 amino acids. V lost 4 bases and J 2 bases, leaving 14 bases between the germline ends. CDR3 residues: CSVAVGGQNTGELFF. The DNA of the CDR3 is TGCAGCGTTGCAGTTGGGGGGCAAAACACCGGGGAGCTGTTTTTT.

The sample holds a few counts of this clonotype. The rearrangement joins TRBV5-1 to TRBJ2-7; no firm D call. This CDR3 is built from 14 residues. CDR1 SGHRS and CDR2 YFSETQ come from the germline V gene. V dropped 4 bases and J dropped 3 bases, with 14 bases sitting between them. The CDR3 sequence is CASSPEGGNYEQYV. The CDR3 nucleotides are TGCGCCAGCAGCCCCGAAGGCGGAAACTACGAGCAGTACGTC.

This clonotype was counted many times. The V gene is TRBV12-3 or TRBV12-4, the J gene TRBJ2-1; 7 bases are a match to TRBD1. The CDR3 is 15 amino acids. The ends lost 5 bases at V and 3 bases at J; junction bases unmatched: 7. CDR3 sequence: CASSLGTADYNEQFF. Here the CDR3 DNA reads TGTGCCAGCAGTCTCGGGACAGCCGACTACAATGAGCAGTTCTTC.

This clonotype was seen many times. The J gene is TRBJ2-3, the V gene TRBV12-3 or TRBV12-4, with D maybe TRBD2 (7 bases). V shed 1 base and J shed 6 bases, with 14 bases lying between them. The CDR3 is 15 amino acids. The CDR3 is CASSLGGGAVDTQYF. As DNA, the CDR3 is TGTGCCAGCAGTTTAGGTGGGGGGGCCGTGGATACGCAGTATTTT.

This clonotype has just a few counts. The rearrangement uses TRBV11-2 and TRBJ1-3; D is ambiguous. The CDR3 covers 16 residues. Germline CDR1 and CDR2: SGHAT and FQNNGV. V lost 1 base to trimming and J lost 1 base, with 11 bases between them. CDR3 DNA sequence: TGTGCCAGCAGCTTAGCCCCTAAAGGTTCTGGAAACACCATATATTTT. Protein product: CASSLAPKGSGNTIYF.

A few counts support this clonotype. This rearrangement joins TRBV13 to TRBJ2-3; D could derive from TRBD1 or TRBD2 (5 bases each). Germline-derived CDR1 and CDR2 are PRHDT and FYEKMQ (reference sequence). CDR3 length: 16 residues. Trimming shortened V by 2 bases and J by 2 bases, and 14 bases separated the two germline ends. DNA for the CDR3: TGTGCCAGCAGCTTACATCTACGGGGCCTCACAGATACGCAGTATTTT. This codes for CASSLHLRGLTDTQYF.

In this sample, this clonotype turned up a few times. This CDR3 is CASSYSTASGGKDTQYF. The CDR3 DNA follows: TGTGCCAGCAGTTACTCCACGGCTAGCGGGGGAAAAGATACGCAGTATTTT. V and J are TRBV6-2 or TRBV6-3 and TRBJ2-3, with TRBD2 matching over 10 bases. V lost 0 bases to trimming and J lost 5 bases; unmatched junction nucleotides: 8. Germline-derived CDR1 and CDR2 are MNHEY and SVGEGT. This CDR3 comprises 17 residues.

The V gene is TRBV5-1, the J gene TRBJ2-1, with 10 bases lining up with TRBD2. The CDR3 consists of 16 residues. J was trimmed by 5 bases and V by 4 bases; bases with no gene match: 9. Germline loops: CDR1 SGHRS, CDR2 YFSETQ. The CDR3 bases are TGCGCCAGCAGCCCCTGGTCTCTAGCGGGGGACAATGAGCAGTTCTTC. Residues: CASSPWSLAGDNEQFF.

This clonotype has just a few counts. The chain joins TRBV20-1 to TRBJ2-5; D is ambiguous. Germline CDR1 reads DFQATT; CDR2 reads SNEGSKA (reference sequence). The CDR3 spans 8 residues. The CDR3 DNA follows: TGCAGCGCGGACACCCAGTACTTC. As protein: CSADTQYF.

The chain joins TRBV6-6 to TRBJ1-5; D is undetermined. V was shortened by 10 bases and J by 0 bases, with 10 bases between the two germline ends. CDR3 length equals 13 residues. From germline, CDR1 is MNHNY and CDR2 SVGAGI (reference sequence). This chain's CDR3 is CATGDGSNQPQHF. The DNA for the CDR3 is TGTGCCACCGGCGACGGTAGCAATCAGCCCCAGCATTTT.

The V gene is TRBV6-5, the J gene TRBJ2-7; a possible D gene is TRBD1 (6 bases). The CDR3 loop spans 15 amino acids. V gave up 8 bases and J gave up 4 bases, with 21 bases separating them. CDR1 and CDR2 (germline): MNHEY, SVGAGI. The CDR3 sequence is CASSHEGQGSYEQYF. In DNA form, the CDR3 reads TGTGCCAGCTCTCACGAGGGGCAGGGGTCTTACGAGCAGTACTTC.

V gene TRBV4-1 combines with J gene TRBJ1-5, with TRBD1 matching over 9 bases. This CDR3 has 15 amino acids. V trimming: 5 bases; J trimming: 4 bases; junction bases outside the gene matches: 6. CDR1 and CDR2 from the germline V gene are MGHRA and YSYEKL. The CDR3 sequence is CASSSGQGWNQPQHF. The CDR3, as DNA: TGCGCCAGCAGCTCGGGACAGGGATGGAATCAGCCCCAGCATTTT.

In its sample, this clonotype was seen many times. The chain carries TRBV27 and TRBJ2-2; D may match TRBD1 or TRBD2 (6 bases each). Germline lookup yields CDR1 MNHEY and CDR2 SMNVEV (reference sequence). This CDR3 comprises 15 residues. The V and J ends lost 5 bases and 6 bases respectively, with 16 bases between them. In DNA form, the CDR3 reads TGTGCCAGCAGTGCGGGACACCACTCCTCCGGGGAGCTGTTTTTT. It codes for CASSAGHHSSGELFF.

The V gene is TRBV6-1, the J gene TRBJ2-7; 9 nucleotides match TRBD1. The CDR3 is 18 residues long. Germline assignment: CDR1 MNHNS and CDR2 SASEGT. After removal of 5 bases from V and 4 bases from J, the junction contained 18 bases not matched to a gene. The CDR3 loop is CASSPPGQGWTPPYEQYF. The CDR3 DNA is TGTGCCAGCAGTCCGCCGGGACAGGGATGGACACCCCCTTACGAGCAGTACTTC.

There are a few counts of this clonotype. The chain employs TRBV10-2 and TRBJ1-5; 10 nucleotides agree with TRBD1. After removal of 8 bases from V and 6 bases from J, the junction contained 4 bases not matched to a gene. The CDR3 spans 13 residues. Germline V gene sequence: CDR1 WSHSY, CDR2 SAAADI. As DNA, the CDR3 is TGCGCCAGCTCCCGGGACAGGGGTCAGCCCCAGCATTTT. This gives the protein CASSRDRGQPQHF.

In this sample, this clonotype turned up a few times. The rearrangement uses TRBV18 and TRBJ1-3; D ambiguous. The CDR3 runs 14 residues. With 5 bases removed from V and 0 bases from J, the gap between germline ends came to 8 bases. Germline V gives CDR1 KGHSH, CDR2 LQKENI. The CDR3 protein is CASSRTVSGNTIYF. The CDR3, as DNA: TGTGCCAGCTCAAGGACCGTCTCTGGAAACACCATATATTTT.

CDR3 coding DNA: TGTGCCAGCAGCCAACCCGACGGCTACGAGCAGTACTTC. The encoded protein is CASSQPDGYEQYF. The chain recombines TRBV3-1 with TRBJ2-7; D not certain. V was trimmed by 2 bases and J by 3 bases, leaving 8 bases between them. Germline lookup yields CDR1 LGHDT and CDR2 YNNKEL (reference sequence). This CDR3 is built from 13 residues.

The chain uses TRBV7-9 and TRBJ2-7; D may correspond to TRBD1 or TRBD2 (5 bases each). Germline CDR1 SEHNR, CDR2 FQNEAQ (reference sequence). Trimming removed 1 base at V and 3 bases at J, with 16 bases between. The CDR3 runs 16 residues. CDR3 sequence (DNA): TGTGCCAGCAGCTTAGGGGGCAGGGACGACCACTACGAGCAGTACTTC. Translating it yields CASSLGGRDDHYEQYF.

This chain uses TRBV2 with TRBJ2-5, with 10 nucleotides matching TRBD2. V trimming: 6 bases; J trimming: 9 bases; junction bases outside the gene matches: 7. Germline V lookup: CDR1 SNHLY, CDR2 FYNNEI. The CDR3 covers 13 residues. The CDR3: CASSPSGGRAQYF. CDR3 nucleotide sequence: TGTGCCAGCAGCCCTAGCGGGGGTCGGGCCCAGTACTTC.